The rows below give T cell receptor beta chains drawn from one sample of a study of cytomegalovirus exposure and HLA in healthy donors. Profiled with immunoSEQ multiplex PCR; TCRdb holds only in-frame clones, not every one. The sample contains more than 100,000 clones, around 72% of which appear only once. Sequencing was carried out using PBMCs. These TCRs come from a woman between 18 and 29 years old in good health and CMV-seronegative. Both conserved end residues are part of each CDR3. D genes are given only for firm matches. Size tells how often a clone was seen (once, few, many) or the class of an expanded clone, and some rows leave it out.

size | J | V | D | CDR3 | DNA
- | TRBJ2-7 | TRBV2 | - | CASSERTYEQYF | TGTGCCAGCAGTGAGAGGACCTACGAGCAGTACTTC
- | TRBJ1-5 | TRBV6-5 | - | CASSYSRRDGQPQHF | TGTGCCAGCAGTTACTCGAGGAGGGACGGGCAGCCCCAGCATTTT
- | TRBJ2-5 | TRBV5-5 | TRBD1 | CASSLGTGIQETQYF | TGTGCCAGCAGCCTCGGGACAGGGATTCAAGAGACCCAGTACTTC
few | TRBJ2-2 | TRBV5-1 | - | CASSLAVYPGELFF | TGCGCCAGCAGCTTGGCCGTCTACCCCGGGGAGCTGTTTTTT
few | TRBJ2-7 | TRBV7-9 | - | CASSLDSASEQYF | TGTGCCAGCAGCTTAGATTCCGCCAGCGAGCAGTACTTC
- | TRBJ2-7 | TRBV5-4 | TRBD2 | CASSFRGGASYEQYF | TGTGCCAGCAGCTTCCGCGGGGGAGCGTCCTACGAGCAGTACTTC
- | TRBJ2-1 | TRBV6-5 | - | CASSYDGSSYNEQFF | TGTGCCAGCAGTTACGACGGGAGCTCCTACAATGAGCAGTTCTTC
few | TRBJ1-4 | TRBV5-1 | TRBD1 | CASSWGQTTNEKLFF | TGCGCCAGCAGCTGGGGACAGACAACTAATGAAAAACTGTTTTTT
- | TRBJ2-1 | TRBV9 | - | CASSVDRAPNEQFF | TGTGCCAGCAGCGTAGACAGGGCACCCAATGAGCAGTTCTTC
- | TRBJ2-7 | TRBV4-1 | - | CASSLRVGAYEQYF | TGCGCCAGCAGTCTTCGAGTGGGGGCTTACGAGCAGTACTTC
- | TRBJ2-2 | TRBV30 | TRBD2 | CAKNGLAVNTGELFF | TGTGCCAAAAACGGGCTAGCGGTTAACACCGGGGAGCTGTTTTTT
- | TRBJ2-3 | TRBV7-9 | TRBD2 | CASRGLAAPEDTQYF | TGTGCCAGCCGGGGACTAGCAGCCCCGGAAGATACGCAGTATTTT
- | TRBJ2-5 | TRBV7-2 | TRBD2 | CASSSVGTSLQTQYF | TGTGCCAGCAGCTCCGTCGGGACTAGCTTACAGACCCAGTACTTC
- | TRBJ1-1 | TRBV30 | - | CAWTGGADPEAFF | TGTGCCTGGACTGGAGGGGCCGACCCTGAAGCTTTCTTT
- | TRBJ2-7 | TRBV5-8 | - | CASSFRGGYEQYF | TGTGCCAGCAGCTTCCGAGGGGGCTACGAGCAGTACTTC
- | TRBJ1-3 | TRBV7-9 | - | CASSLAGEVNTIYF | TGTGCCAGCAGCTTAGCAGGGGAAGTAAACACCATATATTTT
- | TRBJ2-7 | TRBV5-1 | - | CASSFDESKSYEQYF | TGCGCCAGCAGCTTCGATGAGAGTAAAAGCTACGAGCAGTACTTC
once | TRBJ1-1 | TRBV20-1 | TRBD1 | CSARRTGKTFF | TGCAGTGCTAGACGGACAGGGAAGACTTTCTTT
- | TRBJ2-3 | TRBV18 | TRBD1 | CASSPQGAKDTQYF | TGTGCCAGCTCACCACAGGGGGCGAAAGATACGCAGTATTTT
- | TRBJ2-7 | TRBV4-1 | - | CASSPGTLYEQYF | TGCGCCAGCAGTCCCGGGACTCTTTACGAGCAGTACTTC
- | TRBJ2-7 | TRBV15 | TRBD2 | CATSKAGGGYEQYF | TGTGCCACCAGCAAAGCGGGAGGGGGCTACGAGCAGTACTTC
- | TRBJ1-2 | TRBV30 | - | CAWSPGLDSRAYGYTF | TGTGCCTGGAGTCCCGGCCTCGACAGTAGGGCCTATGGCTACACCTTC
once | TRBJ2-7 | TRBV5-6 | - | CASSSGSHREQYF | TGTGCCAGCAGCTCGGGTTCCCATCGCGAGCAGTACTTC
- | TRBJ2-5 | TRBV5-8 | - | CASSLLPGTLYQETQYF | TGTGCCAGCAGCTTGCTCCCCGGGACATTGTACCAAGAGACCCAGTACTTC
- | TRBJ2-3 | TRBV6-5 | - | CASSYFGGSDTQYF | TGTGCCAGCAGTTACTTTGGAGGCTCAGACACGCAGTATTTT
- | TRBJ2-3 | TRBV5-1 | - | CASSERRPGDTQYF | TGCGCCAGCAGTGAAAGAAGGCCGGGAGATACGCAGTATTTT
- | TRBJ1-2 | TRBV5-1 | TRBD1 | CASSLALFDRGLNYGYTF | TGCGCCAGCAGCTTGGCCCTTTTTGACAGGGGACTTAACTATGGCTACACCTTC
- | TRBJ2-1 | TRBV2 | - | CAKRVALTGDEQFF | TGTGCCAAGCGGGTGGCACTGACTGGCGATGAGCAGTTCTTC
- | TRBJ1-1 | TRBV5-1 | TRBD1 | CASSLGRTGTEAFF | TGCGCCAGCAGCTTGGGTAGGACAGGGACCGAAGCTTTCTTT
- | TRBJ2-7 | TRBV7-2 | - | CASSLAEEQYF | TGTGCCAGCAGCTTAGCGGAGGAGCAGTACTTC
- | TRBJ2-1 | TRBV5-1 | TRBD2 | CASSLSLASGGSSYNEQFF | TGCGCCAGCAGCTTGTCCTTGGCTAGCGGAGGAAGCTCCTACAATGAGCAGTTCTTC
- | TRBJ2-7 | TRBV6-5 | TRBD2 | CASRGVAGVQQYF | TGTGCCAGCAGGGGCGTAGCGGGAGTTCAGCAGTACTTC
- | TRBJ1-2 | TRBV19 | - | CASSIPSLPGYTF | TGTGCCAGTAGTATCCCGTCCCTCCCTGGCTACACCTTC
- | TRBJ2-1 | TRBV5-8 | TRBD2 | CASSQGTSGSYEQFF | TGTGCCAGCAGCCAAGGGACTAGCGGGAGTTATGAGCAGTTCTTC
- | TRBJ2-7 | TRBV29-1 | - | CSVERQAGEQYF | TGCAGCGTTGAGAGACAGGCTGGGGAGCAGTACTTC
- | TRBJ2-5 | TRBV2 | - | CASSWGRETQYF | TGTGCCAGCAGTTGGGGGCGGGAGACCCAGTACTTC
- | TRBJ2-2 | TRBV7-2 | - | CASSTWRSAGELFF | TGTGCCAGCAGCACTTGGAGGAGTGCCGGGGAGCTGTTTTTT
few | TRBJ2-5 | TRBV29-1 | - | CSVPDPQGGETQYF | TGCAGCGTCCCCGACCCCCAGGGAGGAGAGACCCAGTACTTC
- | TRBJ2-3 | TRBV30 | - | CAWSVDNTDTQYF | TGTGCCTGGAGTGTCGACAACACAGATACGCAGTATTTT
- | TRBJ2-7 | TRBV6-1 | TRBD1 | CASSETGTETYEQYF | TGTGCCAGCAGTGAGACCGGGACAGAAACCTACGAGCAGTACTTC
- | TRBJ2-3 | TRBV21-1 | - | CASSKALTSALADTQYF | TGTGCCAGCAGCAAAGCGTTAACTAGCGCATTGGCAGATACGCAGTATTTT
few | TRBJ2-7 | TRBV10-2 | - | CASTPPEQRAYEQYF | TGCGCCAGCACCCCCCCAGAACAGCGGGCCTACGAGCAGTACTTC
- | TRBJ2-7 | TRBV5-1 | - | CASSLDREYPYEQYF | TGCGCCAGCAGCTTGGACAGGGAATATCCCTACGAGCAGTACTTC